This TCR beta chain was obtained from a study of identical twins' blood T cells. This clonotype showed up many times. Its antigen is undetermined. The donors were healthy female monozygous twins, three pairs in total. Reared together, all three twin pairs probably met the same infectious agents and vaccines. General study findings and limits: Shared CDR3 clonotype counts tracked mainly the product of cloneset sizes. Environmental influences on twin similarity could not be excluded.

TCRdb called the 5' RACE reads again in MiXCR, with one record for every CDR3 protein. The data hold 350,000 to 450,000 distinct CDR3 sequences, with 25% to 35% observed a single time. The CDR3 has 12 residues. V was trimmed by 3 bases and J by 3 bases, leaving 6 bases between them. The source of this sequence is a woman between 18 and 55 years old in good health. V usage is TRBV12-3 or TRBV12-4 and J usage is TRBJ2-7, with unresolved D. Sequencing used PBMCs. The CDR3 nucleotides are TGTGCCAGCAGTTTTGTCCGCTACGAGCAGTACTTC. Its protein product is CASSFVRYEQYF.